This T cell receptor (beta chain) was recorded in a study of shared clonotypes between healthy human individuals. Study overall: The plates for each donor numbered three CD4 naive, three CD4 memory, two CD8 naive and one CD8 memory. Study-level findings and limits: Generally, naive subsets came out with larger estimated richness than memory subsets. Among donors, clonotype sharing was expected to be affected by sequencing depth.

The assay was immunoSEQ multiplex PCR, and TCRdb's table has in-frame clones only and misses some. The sample lists about 1,500,000 clones; roughly 96% were seen once. In regard to this clone: Its antigen is currently unknown.

V lost 1 base and J 1 base, leaving 7 bases between the germline ends. Germline CDR1 reads SGHTA; CDR2 reads FQGNSA. The CDR3 runs to 14 residues. The study separated CD4+ cells into CD45RA+ naive and CD45RA-negative memory subsets. The TCR comes from a young man in good health. The V and J genes are TRBV7-2 and TRBJ1-1; D remains unclear. The sample comprised naive CD4+ T cells sorted from blood. This sample's subset: CD45RA+ positively selected. The CDR3 sequence: CASSLEYGNTEAFF. CDR3 coding DNA: TGTGCCAGCAGCTTAGAGTACGGGAACACTGAAGCTTTCTTT.